The 15 T cell receptor beta chains listed next were all sequenced from one sample in a study of blood T cell repertoires in COVID-19. Repertoires were generated with immunoSEQ multiplex PCR, while TCRdb's copy carries only in-frame clones and drops some. The repertoire includes roughly 100,000 clones, 85% to 90% of them detected once, and more than 4% sits in the top ten. The sequenced sample was peripheral blood. These receptors originate from a middle-aged man with acute or convalescent COVID-19.

J is TRBJ2-3 and V is TRBV11-2, with D perhaps TRBD1 (5 bases). From germline, CDR1 is SGHAT and CDR2 FQNNGV. With 7 bases removed from V and 7 bases from J, the gap between germline ends came to 12 bases. This CDR3 region has 12 residues. CDR3 in amino acids: CASMAGSNTQYF. The CDR3 region has the DNA TGTGCCAGCATGGCAGGGTCAAATACGCAGTATTTT.

The chain employs TRBV9 and TRBJ2-1; 8 nucleotides line up with TRBD2. V gave up 3 bases and J gave up 0 bases; unmatched junction bases: 5. The CDR3 has 16 amino acids. CDR1 and CDR2 (germline): SGDLS, YYNGEE. CDR3 sequence (DNA): TGTGCCAGCAGCGATAGCGGGGCGAGCTCCTACAATGAGCAGTTCTTC. This translates into CASSDSGASSYNEQFF.

The V call is TRBV29-1, the J call TRBJ2-7; a possible D gene is TRBD1 (6 bases). Germline V gene data show CDR1 as SQVTM and CDR2 as ANQGSEA. V lost 4 bases and J 7 bases, leaving 23 bases between the germline ends. This CDR3 is 15 amino acids long. In nucleotides, the CDR3 is TGCAGCGTTGTGGGTCAGGGAGCGAGGGGGAGTGAGCAGTACTTC. It is translated as CSVVGQGARGSEQYF.

DNA for the CDR3: TGTGCCAGCAGCCAAGGGGCGTCCGCACGGACCCAGTACTTC. Translating it yields CASSQGASARTQYF. The rearrangement links TRBV3-1 (or the pseudogene TRBV3-2) to TRBJ2-5; no firm D call. CDR3 length: 14 residues. V gave up 1 base and J gave up 7 bases, with 13 bases separating them. Germline values: CDR1 LGHDT, CDR2 YNNKEL (reference sequence).

The chain joins TRBV28 to TRBJ2-7, with D perhaps TRBD2 (6 bases). This CDR3 has 13 amino acids. Germline V gives CDR1 MDHEN, CDR2 SYDVKM. V dropped 7 bases and J dropped 0 bases, with 10 bases sitting between them. This CDR3 is CASTEGNSYEQYF. DNA for the CDR3: TGTGCCAGCACGGAGGGCAACTCCTACGAGCAGTACTTC.

This clone was seen just once. The J gene is TRBJ2-1, the V gene TRBV14, with D tentatively TRBD1 (6 bases). Deletions cut 0 bases from V and 12 bases from J, with 18 bases between. CDR3 length: 15 residues. Germline assignment: CDR1 SGHDN and CDR2 FVKESK. CDR3 sequence: CASSQDSSRSGVQFF. DNA of the CDR3: TGTGCCAGCAGCCAAGATAGCAGTCGGTCAGGGGTGCAGTTCTTC.

J is TRBJ2-2 and V is TRBV3-1 (or the pseudogene TRBV3-2); TRBD1 matches at 7 bases. CDR1 and CDR2 (germline): LGHDT, YNNKEL (reference sequence). The CDR3 length is 16 residues. Trimming at V came to 0 bases and at J to 5 bases, leaving 6 bases not matched to a gene. The DNA for the CDR3 is TGTGCCAGCAGCCAAGACAGGGGGTCAGGGACCGGGGAGCTGTTTTTT. It is translated as CASSQDRGSGTGELFF.

V gene TRBV20-1 combines with J gene TRBJ2-1, with D perhaps TRBD1 (6 bases). This CDR3 is built from 10 residues. Trimming took off 0 bases at V and 14 bases at J, with 8 bases between the two ends. Germline-derived CDR1 and CDR2 are DFQATT and SNEGSKA (reference sequence). The CDR3 DNA reads as TGCAGTGCTAGAGACAGGGGTGAGTTCTTC. Residues: CSARDRGEFF.

The chain joins TRBV7-9 to TRBJ2-5, with TRBD1 as a possible D gene (6 bases). The V gene lost 2 bases and the J gene lost 9 bases, with 13 bases spanning the gap. The CDR3 length is 13 residues. Germline V CDR1 and CDR2: SEHNR, FQNEAQ (reference sequence). The CDR3 sequence is CASSLQGTAAQYF. The CDR3 DNA reads TGTGCCAGCAGCTTACAGGGGACGGCGGCCCAGTACTTC. Supplemented by reference TRBV7-9 and TRBJ2-5, the full variable domain reads DTGVSQNPRHKITKRGQNVTFRCDPISEHNRLYWYRQTLGQGPEFLTYFQNEAQLEKSRLLSDRFSAERPKGSFSTLEIQRTEQGDSAMYLCASSLQGTAAQYFGPGTRLLVL.

The V and J genes are TRBV10-2 and TRBJ2-7; D is possibly TRBD1 (6 bases). The CDR3 runs to 14 residues. Per germline, CDR1 WSHSY and CDR2 SAAADI. The V end lost 6 bases, the J end lost 0 bases, and 12 bases lay between the germline ends. CDR3 region: CASRPGQSSYEQYF. The CDR3 DNA is TGCGCCAGCAGACCGGGACAATCCTCCTACGAGCAGTACTTC.

With respect to this clone: This CDR3 is also generated by other DNA sequences in the sample. The chain has TRBV18 and TRBJ1-5, with D perhaps matching TRBD1 (6 bases). The germline V and J ends were trimmed by 2 bases and 3 bases, with 11 bases remaining between them. Germline CDR1 and CDR2: KGHSH and LQKENI. The CDR3 extends over 15 amino acids. Here the CDR3 reads CASSPGDRSNQPQHF. The CDR3 DNA reads as TGTGCCAGCTCACCAGGAGACAGGTCCAATCAGCCCCAGCATTTT.

This clone was seen more than once but under ten times. In nucleotides, the CDR3 is TGTGCCACCTCCGGGACAGGGTACGAGCAGTACTTC. It is translated as CATSGTGYEQYF. The chain recombines TRBV27 with TRBJ2-7; 9 bases are a match to TRBD1. The CDR3 is made up of 12 amino acids. The trim removed 10 bases at V and 4 bases at J, leaving 5 bases unmatched. Germline V gene lookup returns CDR1 MNHEY and CDR2 SMNVEV (reference sequence).

This chain connects TRBV10-3 to TRBJ2-2, with TRBD1 matching over 8 bases. Unmatched junction bases numbered 3, after V lost 7 bases and J lost 2 bases. CDR3 length: 14 amino acids. Germline loops: CDR1 ENHRY, CDR2 SYGVKD. The CDR3 reads CAITGTGNTGELFF. In nucleotides, the CDR3 is TGTGCCATCACTGGGACAGGAAACACCGGGGAGCTGTTTTTT.

In this sample, this clone turned up a few times. The rearrangement links TRBV5-8 to TRBJ1-5, with D hard to call. Germline lookup yields CDR1 SGHTS and CDR2 YDEGEE. The CDR3 is 13 amino acids. The germline V and J ends were trimmed by 4 bases and 6 bases, with 11 bases remaining between them. CDR3 nucleotides: TGTGCCAGCAGCCCCCTATCCGTTCAGCCCCAGCATTTT. Translating it yields CASSPLSVQPQHF.

The CDR3 DNA reads as TGTGCCAGCAGGACTCGCAGCTCTGGAAACACCATATATTTT. It encodes CASRTRSSGNTIYF. V usage is TRBV28 and J usage is TRBJ1-3; unclear D gene. There are 14 residues in the CDR3. From germline, CDR1 is MDHEN and CDR2 SYDVKM. Trimming took 6 bases from V and 0 from J, leaving 9 bases between them.